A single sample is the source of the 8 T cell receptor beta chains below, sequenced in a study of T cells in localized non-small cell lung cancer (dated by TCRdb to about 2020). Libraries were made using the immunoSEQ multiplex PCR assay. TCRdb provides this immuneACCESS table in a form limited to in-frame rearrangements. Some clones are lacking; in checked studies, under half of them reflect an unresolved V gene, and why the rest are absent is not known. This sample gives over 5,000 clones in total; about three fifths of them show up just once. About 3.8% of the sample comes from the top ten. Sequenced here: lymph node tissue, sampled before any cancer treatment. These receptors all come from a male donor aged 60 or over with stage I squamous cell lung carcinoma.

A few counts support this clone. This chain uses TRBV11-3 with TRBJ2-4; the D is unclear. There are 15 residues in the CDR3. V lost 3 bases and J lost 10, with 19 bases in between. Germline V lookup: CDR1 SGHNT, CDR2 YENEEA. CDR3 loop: CASSFGPPGHAIQYF. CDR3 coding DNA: TGTGCCAGCAGCTTCGGGCCCCCGGGTCACGCGATTCAGTACTTC.

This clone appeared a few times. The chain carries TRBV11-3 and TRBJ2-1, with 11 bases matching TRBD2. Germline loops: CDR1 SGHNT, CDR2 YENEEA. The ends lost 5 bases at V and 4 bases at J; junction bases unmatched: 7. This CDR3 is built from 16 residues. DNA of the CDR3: TGTGCCAGCAGCCTCCTAGCGGGGGGTGGGTACAATGAGCAGTTCTTC. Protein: CASSLLAGGGYNEQFF.

The CDR3 reads CASSRTSGPETGELFF. The CDR3 region has the DNA TGTGCCAGCTCAAGGACTAGCGGACCGGAAACCGGGGAGCTGTTTTTT. J is TRBJ2-2 and V is TRBV18; 10 nucleotides agree with TRBD2. Germline CDR1 is KGHSH and CDR2 is LQKENI. J was trimmed by 5 bases and V by 5 bases; bases with no gene match: 8. This CDR3 contains 16 residues.

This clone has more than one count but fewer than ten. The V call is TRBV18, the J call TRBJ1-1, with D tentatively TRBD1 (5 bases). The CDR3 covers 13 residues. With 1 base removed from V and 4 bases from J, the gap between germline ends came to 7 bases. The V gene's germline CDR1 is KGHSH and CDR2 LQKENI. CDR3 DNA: TGTGCCAGCTCACCACTCGGGGCCACTGAAGCTTTCTTT. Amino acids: CASSPLGATEAFF.

The CDR3 reads CASSPSGVNANYGYTF. In nucleotides, the CDR3 is TGTGCCAGCAGCCCCTCAGGGGTAAACGCTAACTATGGCTACACCTTC. V usage is TRBV6-8 and J usage is TRBJ1-2; maybe TRBD1 (6 bases). The length of the CDR3 is 16 residues. The V end lost 6 bases, the J end lost 0 bases, and 17 bases lay between the germline ends. Germline V gene data show CDR1 as MNHGY and CDR2 as SAAAGT.

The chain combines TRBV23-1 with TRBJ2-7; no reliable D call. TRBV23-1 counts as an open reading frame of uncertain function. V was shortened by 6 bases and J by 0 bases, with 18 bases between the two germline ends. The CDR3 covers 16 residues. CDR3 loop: CASSQVVRAFSYEQYF. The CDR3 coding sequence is TGCGCCAGCAGCCAAGTAGTCCGGGCCTTCTCCTACGAGCAGTACTTC.

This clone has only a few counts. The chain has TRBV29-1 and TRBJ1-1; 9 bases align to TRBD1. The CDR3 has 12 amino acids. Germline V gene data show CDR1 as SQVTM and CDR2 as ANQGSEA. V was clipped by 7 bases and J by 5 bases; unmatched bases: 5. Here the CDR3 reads CSARDRATEAFF. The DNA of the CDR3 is TGCAGCGCTAGGGACAGGGCAACTGAAGCTTTCTTT. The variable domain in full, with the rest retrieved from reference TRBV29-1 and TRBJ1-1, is SAVISQKPSRDICQRGTSLTIQCQVDSQVTMMFWYRQQPGQSLTLIATANQGSEATYESGFVIDKFPISRPNLTFSTLTVSNMSPEDSSIYLCSARDRATEAFFGQGTRLTVV.

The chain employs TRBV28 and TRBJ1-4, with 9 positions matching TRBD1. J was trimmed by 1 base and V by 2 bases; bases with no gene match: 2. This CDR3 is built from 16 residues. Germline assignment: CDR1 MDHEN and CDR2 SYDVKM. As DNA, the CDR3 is TGTGCCAGCAGTTTACCGGGACAGGGAACTAATGAAAAACTGTTTTTT. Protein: CASSLPGQGTNEKLFF.